A selection of T cell receptor beta chains follows, all from one sample in a study of blood T cell repertoires in COVID-19. The table came from immunoSEQ multiplex PCR; TCRdb's copy has only in-frame clones and leaves some out. This sample has a few hundred thousand clones; 80% to 95% occur once, and the top ten carry approximately 7.5%. Sequenced sample: peripheral blood. These receptor sequences come from a woman between 25 and 40 years old with COVID-19, enrolled during active disease. CDR3s include the opening cysteine and the closing phenylalanine or tryptophan. The D gene is left open where the match is weak. Clone sizes are given selectively: once, few, many, or a class where the clone is expanded.

j_call clone_size v_call d_call cdr3_aa cdr3_nt
TRBJ1-4 - TRBV2 - CASYSGQVGVREKLFF TGTGCCAGCTATTCCGGTCAGGTTGGCGTACGCGAAAAACTGTTTTTT
TRBJ1-3 - TRBV3-1/TRBV3-2 - CASSRTNSGNTIYF TGTGCCAGCAGTCGGACAAACTCTGGAAACACCATATATTTT
TRBJ2-1 - TRBV18 - CASSPASFNEQFF TGTGCCAGCTCACCAGCTAGCTTCAATGAGCAGTTCTTC
TRBJ2-1 - TRBV7-9 TRBD2 CASSSSVKGGPLDEQFF TGTGCCAGCAGCTCCTCGGTTAAGGGAGGGCCTTTGGATGAGCAGTTCTTC
TRBJ2-5 - TRBV5-8 TRBD2 CASSLALAGGPGETQYF TGTGCCAGCAGCTTGGCTCTAGCGGGAGGGCCGGGGGAGACCCAGTACTTC
TRBJ1-5 - TRBV10-1 TRBD1 CASRAGGRNQPQHF TGCGCCAGCAGGGCAGGGGGACGCAATCAGCCCCAGCATTTT
TRBJ1-1 - TRBV21-1 - CADVCLGGAQIMNTEAFF TGTGCCGATGTATGCCTCGGAGGGGCCCAGATCATGAACACTGAAGCTTTCTTT
TRBJ2-3 - TRBV21-1 - CASRSSRYF TGTGCCAGCAGGTCCTCCAGGTATTTT
TRBJ2-3 - TRBV28 TRBD1 CASSFPRDRGTDTQYF TGTGCCAGCAGTTTCCCCCGGGACAGGGGTACAGATACGCAGTATTTT
TRBJ2-1 - TRBV28 TRBD2 CASSSPPFSGLAGKQFF TGTGCCAGCAGTTCCCCCCCCTTTTCGGGACTAGCGGGGAAGCAGTTCTTC
TRBJ2-7 - TRBV19 TRBD1 CASSIRTGYSYEQYF TGTGCCAGTAGTATTCGGACAGGTTACTCCTACGAGCAGTACTTC
TRBJ2-1 - TRBV3-1/TRBV3-2 TRBD1 CASSQRDRGDEQFF TGTGCCAGCAGCCAAAGGGACAGGGGGGATGAGCAGTTCTTC
TRBJ1-6 - TRBV3-1/TRBV3-2 - CASSQSGSSPLHF TGTGCCAGCAGCCAAAGTGGGAGTTCACCCCTCCACTTT
TRBJ1-4 few TRBV9 - CASSEQGSREKLFF TGTGCCAGCAGCGAACAGGGTAGTCGTGAAAAACTGTTTTTT
TRBJ2-2 - TRBV9 - CASSPSGRTGELFF TGTGCCAGCAGCCCGTCGGGAAGAACCGGGGAGCTGTTTTTT
TRBJ2-2 - TRBV5-1 TRBD2 CASSLGPIAGRNTGELFF TGCGCCAGCAGCTTGGGCCCAATAGCGGGTAGGAACACCGGGGAGCTGTTTTTT
TRBJ1-1 - TRBV23-1 TRBD1 CASSQSRDRVKRNTEAFF TGCGCCAGCAGTCAATCGCGGGACAGGGTGAAGAGGAACACTGAAGCTTTCTTT
TRBJ1-5 - TRBV28 - CASSLWTISNQPQHF TGTGCCAGCAGTTTATGGACAATTAGCAATCAGCCCCAGCATTTT
TRBJ2-5 - TRBV3-1/TRBV3-2 TRBD2 CASSRLFAGGPSETQYF TGTGCCAGCAGCCGCCTCTTTGCGGGAGGGCCCTCAGAGACCCAGTACTTC
TRBJ2-1 once TRBV10-1 TRBD2 CASSEAGIAGPSSYNEQFF TGCGCCAGCAGTGAGGCAGGGATAGCGGGCCCGAGCTCCTACAATGAGCAGTTCTTC
TRBJ1-2 - TRBV28 TRBD1 CASTRQGRGYTF TGTGCCAGCACTCGACAGGGGAGGGGCTACACCTTC
TRBJ1-1 - TRBV5-1 - CASSLAGGMNTEAFF TGCGCCAGCAGCTTGGCGGGGGGGATGAACACTGAAGCTTTCTTT
TRBJ2-7 - TRBV19 - CASSGRTYEQYF TGTGCCAGTAGCGGGAGAACCTACGAGCAGTACTTC
TRBJ1-2 - TRBV18 TRBD1 CASSSGQGHYGYTF TGTGCCAGCTCATCGGGACAGGGACACTATGGCTACACCTTC
TRBJ2-1 - TRBV6-4 TRBD2 CASSDSESGRAYNEQFF TGTGCCAGCAGTGACTCCGAGAGCGGGAGGGCGTACAATGAGCAGTTCTTC
TRBJ2-3 - TRBV3-1/TRBV3-2 TRBD1 CASSPVTGGDTQYF TGTGCCAGCAGCCCCGTGACAGGGGGAGATACGCAGTATTTT
TRBJ2-6 - TRBV7-3 TRBD1 CASSPDRGSGANVLTF TGTGCCAGCAGCCCGGACAGGGGCTCTGGGGCCAACGTCCTGACTTTC
TRBJ1-2 - TRBV29-1 TRBD1 CSAGTGLNYGYTF TGCAGCGCTGGGACAGGCCTGAACTATGGCTACACCTTC
TRBJ2-3 once TRBV7-8 - CASSLDLTDTQYF TGTGCCAGCAGCTTAGATCTCACAGATACGCAGTATTTT
TRBJ2-1 - TRBV30 TRBD2 CARAGESSYNEQFF TGTGCCCGCGCGGGGGAGTCGTCCTACAATGAGCAGTTCTTC